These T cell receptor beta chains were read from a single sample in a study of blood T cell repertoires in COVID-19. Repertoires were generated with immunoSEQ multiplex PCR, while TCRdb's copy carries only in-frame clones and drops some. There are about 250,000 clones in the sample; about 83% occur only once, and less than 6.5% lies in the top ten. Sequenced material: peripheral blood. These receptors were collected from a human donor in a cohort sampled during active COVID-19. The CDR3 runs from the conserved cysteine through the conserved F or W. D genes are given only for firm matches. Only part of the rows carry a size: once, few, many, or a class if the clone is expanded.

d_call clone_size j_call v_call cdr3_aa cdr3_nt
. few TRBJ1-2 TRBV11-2 CASSLDTGNFYGYTF TGTGCCAGCAGCTTAGATACAGGGAATTTCTATGGCTACACCTTC
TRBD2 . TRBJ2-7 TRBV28 CASLSPSGRHEQYF TGTGCCAGCCTAAGTCCTAGCGGGAGACATGAGCAGTACTTC
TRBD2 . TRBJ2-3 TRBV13 CASKVAGRTDTQYF TGTGCCAGCAAAGTAGCGGGGCGCACAGATACGCAGTATTTT
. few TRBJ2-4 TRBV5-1 CASSLGAAGLAKNIQYF TGCGCCAGCAGCCTGGGGGCTGCGGGGCTAGCCAAAAACATTCAGTACTTC
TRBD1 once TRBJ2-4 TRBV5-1 CASSSGQGLEHF TGCGCCAGCAGCTCGGGACAGGGCCTAGAGCACTTC
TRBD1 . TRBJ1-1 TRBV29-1 CSANRGEAEAFF TGCAGCGCTAACAGGGGAGAAGCTGAAGCTTTCTTT
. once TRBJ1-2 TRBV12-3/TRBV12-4 CASSPSGGDGYTF TGTGCCAGCAGTCCCTCCGGCGGAGATGGCTACACCTTC
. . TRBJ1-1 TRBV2 CASSGWGGVGDTEAFF TGTGCCAGCAGTGGGTGGGGGGGCGTAGGTGACACTGAAGCTTTCTTT
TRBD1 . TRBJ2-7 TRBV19 CASSPGQGPYEQYF TGTGCCAGTAGTCCGGGACAGGGACCCTACGAGCAGTACTTC
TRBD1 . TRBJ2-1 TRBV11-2 CASSLGDRISYNEQFF TGTGCCAGCAGCTTAGGGGACAGGATTTCCTACAATGAGCAGTTCTTC
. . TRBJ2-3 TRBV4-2 CASSQIVYGRGAGDTQYF TGTGCCAGCAGCCAAATTGTCTATGGGCGGGGAGCCGGAGATACGCAGTATTTT
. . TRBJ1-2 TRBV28 CASSLSQGGYGYTF TGTGCCAGCAGTTTATCCCAGGGCGGCTATGGCTACACCTTC
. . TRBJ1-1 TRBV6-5 CASSPRRENTEAFF TGTGCCAGCAGCCCCCGACGGGAGAACACTGAAGCTTTCTTT
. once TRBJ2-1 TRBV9 CASSMEGLSYNEQFF TGTGCCAGCAGCATGGAGGGCCTATCCTACAATGAGCAGTTCTTC
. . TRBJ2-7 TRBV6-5 CASSYSQGSSYEQYF TGTGCCAGCAGTTACTCGCAGGGGAGCTCCTACGAGCAGTACTTC
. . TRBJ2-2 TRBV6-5 CASSPRNTNTGELFF TGTGCCAGCAGTCCAAGAAACACGAACACCGGGGAGCTGTTTTTT
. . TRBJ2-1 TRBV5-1 CASNARLGASNEQFF TGCGCCAGCAACGCCAGACTGGGGGCGTCCAATGAGCAGTTCTTC
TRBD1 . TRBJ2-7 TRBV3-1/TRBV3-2 CASSRTGYEQYF TGTGCCAGCAGCCGGACAGGGTACGAGCAGTACTTC
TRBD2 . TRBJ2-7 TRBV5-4 CASSLGTSGISYEQYF TGTGCCAGCAGCCTCGGGACTAGCGGGATCTCCTACGAGCAGTACTTC
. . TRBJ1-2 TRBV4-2 CASSQDKQPYGYTF TGTGCCAGCAGCCAAGATAAACAGCCTTATGGCTACACCTTC
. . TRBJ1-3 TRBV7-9 CASSPPRSGNTIYF TGTGCCAGCAGCCCCCCCCGGTCGGGAAACACCATATATTTT
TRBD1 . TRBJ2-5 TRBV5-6 CATVQGARQETQYF TGTGCCACCGTACAGGGGGCTCGGCAAGAGACCCAGTACTTC
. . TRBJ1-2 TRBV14 CASSPAPGNGYTF TGTGCCAGCAGCCCAGCCCCAGGGAATGGCTACACCTTC
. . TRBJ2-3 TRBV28 CASVAGDTDTQYF TGTGCCAGTGTGGCGGGCGACACAGATACGCAGTATTTT
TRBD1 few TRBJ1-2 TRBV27 CASSSGQGRYGYTF TGTGCCAGCAGTTCCGGACAGGGGCGGTATGGCTACACCTTC
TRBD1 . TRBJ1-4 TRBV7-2 CASSLRQGIVEKLFF TGTGCCAGCAGCCTAAGACAGGGGATCGTTGAAAAACTGTTTTTT
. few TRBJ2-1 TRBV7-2 CASSLAGVSYNEQFF TGTGCCAGCAGCTTAGCGGGAGTTTCCTACAATGAGCAGTTCTTC
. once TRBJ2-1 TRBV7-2 CASSLAGPSYNEQFF TGTGCCAGCAGCTTAGCGGGCCCTTCCTACAATGAGCAGTTCTTC
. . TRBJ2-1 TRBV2 CASRKIDNEQFF TGTGCCAGCAGGAAGATAGACAATGAGCAGTTCTTC
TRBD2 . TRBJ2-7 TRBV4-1 CASSQFQPGLGTAYEQYF TGCGCCAGCAGCCAATTCCAACCCGGACTAGGGACCGCCTACGAGCAGTACTTC
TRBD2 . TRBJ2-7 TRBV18 CASSLGTSGGVSVYEQYF TGTGCCAGCTCACTCGGGACTAGCGGGGGGGTTTCCGTCTACGAGCAGTACTTC
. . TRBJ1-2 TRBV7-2 CASSLVGGATLYGYTF TGTGCCAGCAGCTTAGTAGGGGGGGCAACTCTCTATGGCTACACCTTC
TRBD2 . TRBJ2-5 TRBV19 CASRGRRTSGAEAQYF TGTGCCAGTAGGGGTCGAAGGACTAGCGGAGCCGAAGCCCAGTACTTC
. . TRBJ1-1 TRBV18 CASSPGAGTMNTEAFF TGTGCCAGCTCTCCGGGGGCAGGGACTATGAACACTGAAGCTTTCTTT
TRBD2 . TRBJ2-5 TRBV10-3 CAISDPSGRAETQYF TGTGCCATCAGTGACCCTAGCGGGAGGGCAGAGACCCAGTACTTC
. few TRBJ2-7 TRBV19 CASSRQVGEQYF TGTGCCAGTAGTAGACAGGTGGGTGAGCAGTACTTC
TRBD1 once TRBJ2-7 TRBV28 CASSNPPGQGEYEQYF TGTGCCAGCAGCAATCCTCCGGGACAGGGTGAATACGAGCAGTACTTC
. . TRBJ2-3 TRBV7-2 CASSSRARTDTQYF TGTGCCAGCAGCTCGAGGGCCCGCACAGATACGCAGTATTTT
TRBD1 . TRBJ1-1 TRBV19 CASSIGQGRTEAFF TGTGCCAGTAGCATCGGACAGGGACGGACTGAAGCTTTCTTT
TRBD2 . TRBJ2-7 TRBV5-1 CASSPGPAGGDEQYF TGCGCCAGCAGCCCGGGACCGGCCGGGGGGGACGAGCAGTACTTC
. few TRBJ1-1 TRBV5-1 CASSSHGSTEAFF TGCGCCAGCAGCTCCCACGGGTCCACTGAAGCTTTCTTT
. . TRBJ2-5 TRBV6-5 CASSQTGTETQYF TGTGCCAGCAGCCAGACAGGGACTGAGACCCAGTACTTC
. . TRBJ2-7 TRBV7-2 CASSLARAYEQYF TGTGCCAGCAGCTTAGCGAGGGCTTACGAGCAGTACTTC